The rows below give T cell receptor beta chains drawn from one sample of a study of metastatic and nonmetastatic thyroid tumors. TCRdb used MiXCR to call clones anew from the PCR reads. Among 4,000 to 6,000 clones listed, under 30% were seen once. Sequenced material: adjacent normal tissue. The source of these receptors is a female donor with papillary thyroid cancer or a benign thyroid nodule (not recorded which). Some clones in this sample may be carry-over from other donors' samples. The CDR3 runs from the conserved cysteine through the conserved F or W. Fields, in order: CDR3 length, J gene, D gene, V gene, clone size, CDR3 protein, CDR3 DNA. D genes are given only for firm matches. Clone size is stated in some rows and not others, as once, few, many or a class when expanded.

len: 16; j_gene: TRBJ2-5; d_gene: TRBD2; v_gene: TRBV3-1; abundance: many; CDR3aa: CASSQASGTGSETQYF; CDR3nt: TGTGCCAGCAGCCAAGCTAGCGGGACTGGAAGTGAGACCCAGTACTTC
len: 12; j_gene: TRBJ2-7; d_gene: TRBD1; v_gene: TRBV3-1; abundance: many; CDR3aa: CASSPQGDEQYF; CDR3nt: TGTGCCAGCAGCCCACAGGGGGACGAGCAGTACTTC
len: 16; j_gene: TRBJ2-6; d_gene: NA; v_gene: TRBV24-1; abundance: few; CDR3aa: CASSPVLRSGANVLTF; CDR3nt: TGTGCCTCTTCCCCGGTACTCCGCTCTGGGGCCAACGTCCTGACTTTC
len: 14; j_gene: TRBJ1-2; d_gene: TRBD1; v_gene: TRBV20-1; abundance: once; CDR3aa: CSAGTGAITYGYTF; CDR3nt: TGCAGTGCTGGGACAGGGGCTATTACCTATGGCTACACCTTC
len: 15; j_gene: TRBJ2-2; d_gene: TRBD2; v_gene: TRBV24-1; abundance: few; CDR3aa: CATSSGLVNTGELFF; CDR3nt: TGTGCCACCAGTTCAGGACTAGTGAACACCGGGGAGCTGTTTTTT
len: 14; j_gene: TRBJ2-7; d_gene: TRBD1; v_gene: TRBV2; abundance: NA; CDR3aa: CASSAGTGGHEQYF; CDR3nt: TGTGCCAGCAGTGCAGGGACAGGGGGCCACGAGCAGTACTTC
len: 19; j_gene: TRBJ2-6; d_gene: TRBD1; v_gene: TRBV7-6; abundance: NA; CDR3aa: CASSLEKTGGTSAANVLTF; CDR3nt: TGTGCCAGCAGCTTAGAGAAGACAGGGGGTACCTCTGCGGCCAACGTCCTGACTTTC
len: 13; j_gene: TRBJ2-1; d_gene: NA; v_gene: TRBV2; abundance: few; CDR3aa: CASSTKHENEQFF; CDR3nt: TGTGCCAGCAGTACAAAGCATGAGAATGAGCAGTTCTTC
len: 15; j_gene: TRBJ2-1; d_gene: TRBD1; v_gene: TRBV28; abundance: large; CDR3aa: CASSLQGPSYNEQFF; CDR3nt: TGTGCCAGCAGCTTACAGGGGCCCTCCTACAATGAGCAGTTCTTC
len: 16; j_gene: TRBJ2-7; d_gene: NA; v_gene: TRBV4-1; abundance: NA; CDR3aa: CASSQDGRGFSYEQYF; CDR3nt: TGCGCCAGCAGCCAAGATGGGAGGGGGTTCTCCTACGAGCAGTACTTC
len: 16; j_gene: TRBJ1-2; d_gene: NA; v_gene: TRBV20-1; abundance: NA; CDR3aa: CSARGDLVGAIYGYTF; CDR3nt: TGCAGTGCTAGAGGGGACCTCGTTGGGGCTATATATGGCTACACCTTC
len: 14; j_gene: TRBJ2-7; d_gene: NA; v_gene: TRBV20-1; abundance: NA; CDR3aa: CSARDATESYEQYF; CDR3nt: TGCAGTGCTAGAGACGCGACAGAGTCCTACGAGCAGTACTTC
len: 15; j_gene: TRBJ1-1; d_gene: NA; v_gene: TRBV2; abundance: many; CDR3aa: CASTNGEGVNTEAFF; CDR3nt: TGTGCCAGCACCAACGGGGAGGGCGTGAACACTGAAGCTTTCTTT
len: 14; j_gene: TRBJ2-7; d_gene: NA; v_gene: TRBV9; abundance: medium-sized; CDR3aa: CASSLRDLEGEQYF; CDR3nt: TGTGCCAGCAGCTTGCGGGACCTGGAGGGCGAGCAGTACTTC
len: 16; j_gene: TRBJ1-1; d_gene: TRBD1; v_gene: TRBV6-5; abundance: few; CDR3aa: CASSLETGAADTKAFF; CDR3nt: TGTGCCAGCAGTCTCGAGACAGGGGCTGCTGATACTAAAGCTTTCTTT
len: 14; j_gene: TRBJ1-2; d_gene: NA; v_gene: TRBV11-2; abundance: large; CDR3aa: CASSLTPTAYGYTF; CDR3nt: TGTGCCAGCAGTCTGACACCGACGGCCTATGGCTACACCTTC
len: 20; j_gene: TRBJ2-3; d_gene: NA; v_gene: TRBV25-1; abundance: NA; CDR3aa: CASTAFLNAYGGPPTGTQYF; CDR3nt: TGTGCCAGCACCGCGTTCCTCAACGCCTACGGAGGCCCTCCTACCGGTACGCAGTATTTT
len: 18; j_gene: TRBJ2-1; d_gene: TRBD2; v_gene: TRBV4-1; abundance: many; CDR3aa: CASSQDVRGGSSYNEQFF; CDR3nt: TGCGCCAGCAGCCAAGATGTTCGCGGGGGGAGCTCCTACAATGAGCAGTTCTTC
len: 15; j_gene: TRBJ1-2; d_gene: TRBD1; v_gene: TRBV20-1; abundance: NA; CDR3aa: CSAGGRQGRGYGYTF; CDR3nt: TGCAGTGCTGGAGGCCGACAGGGACGGGGGTATGGCTACACCTTC
len: 17; j_gene: TRBJ2-2; d_gene: TRBD2; v_gene: TRBV2; abundance: NA; CDR3aa: CASRVAGAGEPTGELFF; CDR3nt: TGTGCCAGCAGGGTAGCGGGAGCGGGAGAGCCCACCGGGGAGCTGTTTTTT
len: 15; j_gene: TRBJ2-3; d_gene: NA; v_gene: TRBV11-3; abundance: medium-sized; CDR3aa: CASSLHGGRTDTQYF; CDR3nt: TGTGCCAGCAGCCTTCATGGGGGGCGCACAGATACGCAGTATTTT
len: 16; j_gene: TRBJ2-3; d_gene: NA; v_gene: TRBV5-1; abundance: NA; CDR3aa: CASSLWWRADTDTQYF; CDR3nt: TGCGCCAGCAGCTTGTGGTGGAGGGCCGACACAGATACGCAGTATTTT
len: 16; j_gene: TRBJ2-2; d_gene: NA; v_gene: TRBV11-3; abundance: few; CDR3aa: CASSPIRGRDTGELFF; CDR3nt: TGTGCCAGCAGCCCCATCCGTGGCAGGGACACCGGGGAGCTGTTTTTT
len: 15; j_gene: TRBJ2-7; d_gene: TRBD1; v_gene: TRBV6-1; abundance: few; CDR3aa: CAVKGQADGEVEQYF; CDR3nt: TGTGCCGTCAAAGGACAGGCCGACGGTGAGGTCGAGCAGTACTTC
len: 20; j_gene: TRBJ2-7; d_gene: TRBD2; v_gene: TRBV7-1; abundance: NA; CDR3aa: CASSSPYGTSGTESSYEQYF; CDR3nt: TGTGCCAGCAGCTCCCCTTACGGGACTAGCGGTACTGAGAGCTCCTACGAGCAGTACTTC
len: 14; j_gene: TRBJ2-4; d_gene: NA; v_gene: TRBV29-1; abundance: medium-sized; CDR3aa: CSVEDGTREQGQYF; CDR3nt: TGCAGCGTTGAAGATGGGACGAGAGAACAGGGTCAGTACTTC
len: 14; j_gene: TRBJ2-7; d_gene: TRBD2; v_gene: TRBV19; abundance: few; CDR3aa: CASSSGTSFSEQYF; CDR3nt: TGTGCCAGTAGTTCGGGGACTAGTTTCAGCGAGCAGTACTTC
len: 14; j_gene: TRBJ2-7; d_gene: TRBD1; v_gene: TRBV20-1; abundance: few; CDR3aa: CSAIGQGPAYEQYF; CDR3nt: TGCAGTGCTATCGGACAGGGGCCAGCCTACGAGCAGTACTTC
len: 11; j_gene: TRBJ1-2; d_gene: NA; v_gene: TRBV12-3/TRBV12-4; abundance: few; CDR3aa: CASRQGGGYTF; CDR3nt: TGTGCCAGCAGGCAAGGAGGAGGCTACACCTTC
len: 15; j_gene: TRBJ2-7; d_gene: NA; v_gene: TRBV7-2; abundance: NA; CDR3aa: CASSLRSGALYEQYF; CDR3nt: TGTGCCAGCAGCTTGCGTAGCGGAGCCCTTTACGAGCAGTACTTC
len: 13; j_gene: TRBJ2-1; d_gene: TRBD2; v_gene: TRBV30; abundance: many; CDR3aa: CAWGTSGLNEQFF; CDR3nt: TGTGCCTGGGGGACTAGCGGACTCAATGAGCAGTTCTTC